The 15 T cell receptor beta chains presented below share a single source sample, sequenced in a study of T cells after posttransplantation cyclophosphamide. Generated by immunoSEQ multiplex PCR, the TCRdb table keeps only in-frame clones and is missing some. The table has over 15,000 clones, 90% to 95% seen once. Cells defined as naive were viable CD3+CD4+ or CD3+CD8+ and CCR7+CD45RA+CD45RO-CD95-CD27+CD28+. Input material: naive CD4+ T cells sorted from blood. Receptor source: a woman aged 45 to 65 in good health and a related stem cell transplant donor.

In its sample, this clone was seen once. This rearrangement joins TRBV7-9 to TRBJ2-5; 7 bases are shared with TRBD1. V lost 5 bases to trimming and J lost 5 bases; unmatched junction nucleotides: 8. The germline V gene has CDR1 SEHNR and CDR2 FQNEAQ (reference sequence). This CDR3 has 14 amino acids. In DNA form, the CDR3 reads TGTGCCAGCAGCGCGAGGGGGCTAGGGGAGACCCAGTACTTC. It translates to CASSARGLGETQYF. The full variable domain, completed using reference TRBV7-9 and TRBJ2-5, is DTGVSQNPRHKITKRGQNVTFRCDPISEHNRLYWYRQTLGQGPEFLTYFQNEAQLEKSRLLSDRFSAERPKGSFSTLEIQRTEQGDSAMYLCASSARGLGETQYFGPGTRLLVL.

The J gene is TRBJ1-2, the V gene TRBV6-1; D gene uncertain. V was cut by 0 bases and J by 3 bases, with 11 bases left in between. CDR3 size: 15 residues. Germline V lookup: CDR1 MNHNS, CDR2 SASEGT. The DNA of the CDR3 is TGTGCCAGCAGTGAAGCGCTGAGGCCACACTATGGCTACACCTTC. This gives the protein CASSEALRPHYGYTF.

The J gene is TRBJ1-1, the V gene TRBV7-9; the match to TRBD1 covers 9 bases. Germline V gene sequence: CDR1 SEHNR, CDR2 FQNEAQ (reference sequence). This CDR3 is built from 16 residues. With V trimmed by 4 bases and J by 2 bases, 8 bases remained unmatched. CDR3 in amino acids: CASSYGRDRDNTEAFF. CDR3 nucleotide sequence: TGTGCCAGCAGCTACGGCCGGGACAGGGACAACACTGAAGCTTTCTTT.

V and J are TRBV18 and TRBJ1-1; D gene ambiguous. The CDR3 consists of 13 residues. CDR1 and CDR2 from the germline V gene are KGHSH and LQKENI. V lost 6 bases to trimming and J lost 1 base, with 9 bases between them. The CDR3 loop is CASSGVGNTEAFF. Written as DNA, the CDR3 is TGTGCCAGCTCGGGCGTTGGGAACACTGAAGCTTTCTTT. Full variable domain (missing parts from reference TRBV18 and TRBJ1-1): NAGVMQNPRHLVRRRGQEARLRCSPMKGHSHVYWYRQLPEEGLKFMVYLQKENIIDESGMPKERFSAEFPKEGPSILRIQQVVRGDSAAYFCASSGVGNTEAFFGQGTRLTVV.

V usage is TRBV4-1 and J usage is TRBJ2-3, with D unresolved. Germline V CDR1 and CDR2: MGHRA, YSYEKL. V lost 4 bases to trimming and J lost 1 base, with 6 bases between them. This CDR3 region has 13 residues. In nucleotides, the CDR3 is TGCGCCAGCAGCCTTCAGGGCACAGATACGCAGTATTTT. Its translation: CASSLQGTDTQYF.

The chain has TRBV10-2 and TRBJ1-2; no clear D gene. Deletions cut 3 bases from V and 3 bases from J, with 11 bases between. The CDR3 contains 14 residues. The V gene's germline CDR1 is WSHSY and CDR2 SAAADI. In DNA, the CDR3 is TGCGCCAGCAGTGAAGGAGGGAAGTACTATGGCTACACCTTC. Translating gives CASSEGGKYYGYTF.

The chain is built from TRBV30 and TRBJ2-2, with D perhaps TRBD2 (5 bases). V dropped 4 bases and J dropped 5 bases, with 11 bases sitting between them. Germline V CDR1 and CDR2: GTSNPN, SVGIG (reference sequence). The CDR3 has 13 residues. The CDR3 nucleotides read TGTGCCTGGAAACGGGTAGCGACCGGGGAGCTGTTTTTT. Translating it yields CAWKRVATGELFF.

V is TRBV5-4 and J is TRBJ1-1; 10 bases line up with TRBD1. Trimming removed 4 bases from V and 3 bases from J; junction bases left unmatched: 9. The CDR3 is 16 residues long. Looked up from germline, CDR1 is SGHNT and CDR2 is YYREEE (reference sequence). The CDR3 protein is CASSLDRGWGYTEAFF. CDR3 DNA sequence: TGTGCCAGCAGCCTGGACAGGGGGTGGGGGTACACTGAAGCTTTCTTT.

The CDR3 here is CAIRNSGYNEQFF. CDR3 nucleotide sequence: TGTGCCATCAGGAACTCGGGGTACAATGAGCAGTTCTTC. V is TRBV10-3 and J is TRBJ2-1; a possible D gene is TRBD2 (5 bases). The CDR3 totals 13 residues. CDR1 ENHRY and CDR2 SYGVKD come from the germline V gene. V gave up 6 bases and J gave up 4 bases, with 10 bases separating them.

This rearrangement joins TRBV5-1 to TRBJ2-6; 7 positions agree with TRBD1. Trimming removed 0 bases from V and 2 bases from J; junction bases left unmatched: 8. Germline CDR1 reads SGHRS; CDR2 reads YFSETQ. This CDR3 has 18 amino acids. The CDR3 protein is CASSLAIGQVAGANVLTF. The CDR3 region has the DNA TGCGCCAGCAGCTTGGCCATCGGACAGGTTGCTGGGGCCAACGTCCTGACTTTC.

The gene calls are TRBV28 and TRBJ1-2; D gene unclear. CDR3 length: 16 residues. Trimming removed 6 bases from V and 4 bases from J, with 21 bases in between. Germline V gives CDR1 MDHEN, CDR2 SYDVKM. The CDR3 DNA sequence: TGTGCCAGCAGAGCACCGGGATTAGGGCCGGCCTATGGCTACACCTTC. Protein sequence: CASRAPGLGPAYGYTF.

The V gene is TRBV30, the J gene TRBJ1-1; 7 bases fit TRBD1. CDR3 length equals 13 residues. The germline gives CDR1 GTSNPN, CDR2 SVGIG (reference sequence). J lost 1 base, V lost 5 bases, and 4 bases had no gene match. CDR3 DNA: TGTGCCTGGGAGAGGACAGGGAACACTGAAGCTTTCTTT. Translation gives CAWERTGNTEAFF.

V is TRBV7-8 and J is TRBJ2-5, with D possibly being TRBD2 (5 bases). CDR1 is SGHVS and CDR2 is FQNEAQ in the germline V gene. This CDR3 has 12 residues. V was pared by 5 bases and J by 10 bases, with 14 bases between. The CDR3 reads CASSDALAGQYF. The CDR3 DNA sequence: TGTGCCAGCAGCGACGCGCTCGCGGGCCAGTACTTC.

The chain recombines TRBV30 with TRBJ1-1; D possibly corresponds to TRBD1 (5 bases). Per the germline V gene, CDR1 is GTSNPN and CDR2 is SVGIG (reference sequence). V was cut by 4 bases and J by 6 bases, with 15 bases left in between. CDR3 length: 13 amino acids. The CDR3 bases are TGTGCCTGGATTTCGTCCAGGGCAGCTGAAGCTTTCTTT. Protein product: CAWISSRAAEAFF.

The chain carries TRBV5-1 and TRBJ2-1, with 10 bases aligning to TRBD2. Germline V CDR1 and CDR2: SGHRS, YFSETQ. V lost 6 bases and J lost 6; bases outside the gene matches: 3. The CDR3 has 13 residues. The DNA of the CDR3 is TGCGCCAGCACCGGGACTAGCGTCAATGAGCAGTTCTTC. Translation: CASTGTSVNEQFF.